A single sample gave rise to the 21 T cell receptor beta chains below, sequenced in a study of shared clonotypes between healthy human individuals (dated by TCRdb to 2020 to 2021). The library was obtained by the immunoSEQ multiplex PCR assay. TCRdb stores this immuneACCESS table with in-frame sequences only. Part of the clones is absent; in the studies checked, under half of the shortfall reflects unresolved V genes, and no reason is known for the rest. The sample data list millions of clones, and roughly 91% of these were observed just once. Clones ranked in the top ten supply around 1.7% of the sample. For the CD8 naive samples, CD45RO-negative cells were positively selected for CCR7, yielding a CD45RA+CCR7+ population from which TemRA cells were excluded. The sequenced sample consisted of naive CD8+ T cells from PBMCs. The sample's cell subset or site label is to be understood as: CD45RA+CCR7+. The receptors derive from a man aged 18 to 30 in good health. Some clones in this sample may be carry-over from other donors' samples.

V is TRBV15 and J is TRBJ2-3; D ambiguous. Trimming took off 3 bases at V and 2 bases at J, with 9 bases between the two ends. CDR3 length: 14 amino acids. Germline CDR1 LNHNV, CDR2 YYDKDF (reference sequence). The CDR3 sequence is CATSRARVTDTQYF. The DNA for the CDR3 is TGTGCCACCAGCAGGGCTAGGGTCACAGATACGCAGTATTTT.

This chain connects TRBV4-1 to TRBJ2-7; either TRBD1 or TRBD2 may fit D (6 bases each). The CDR3 contains 17 residues. Germline CDR1 is MGHRA and CDR2 is YSYEKL. V gave up 2 bases and J gave up 1 base, with 18 bases separating them. The CDR3 loop is CASSQRGGGTLSYEQYF. CDR3 nucleotides: TGCGCCAGCAGCCAAAGAGGTGGAGGGACATTGTCCTACGAGCAGTACTTC.

The chain is built from TRBV5-6 and TRBJ2-2, with D possibly called TRBD1 or TRBD2 (6 bases each). V was pared by 1 base and J by 7 bases, with 14 bases between. Germline-derived CDR1 and CDR2 are SGHDT and YYEEEE. The CDR3 totals 15 residues. The CDR3 protein is CASSLLGGRGGELFF. The DNA for the CDR3 is TGTGCCAGCAGCTTGCTAGGGGGGCGCGGCGGGGAGCTGTTTTTT.

The CDR3 DNA reads as TGTGCCAGCAGCCCTCGCAGGGGTCGGTCCTACGAGCAGTACTTC. Translating gives CASSPRRGRSYEQYF. This sequence joins TRBV27 and TRBJ2-7, with D possibly being TRBD1 (6 bases). CDR1 is MNHEY and CDR2 is SMNVEV in the germline V gene (reference sequence). This CDR3 has 15 residues. V was clipped by 6 bases and J by 1 base, with 16 bases between them.

CDR3 bases: TGCGCCAGCAGCCAAGACAGTACCTACGAGCAGTACTTC. Residues: CASSQDSTYEQYF. This chain connects TRBV4-3 to TRBJ2-7, with D uncertain. V lost 0 bases and J lost 2, with 5 bases in between. Germline V gene sequence: CDR1 LGHNA, CDR2 YSLEER. This CDR3 has 13 amino acids.

The genes are TRBV2 and TRBJ2-7; 7 bases fit TRBD2. The germline CDR1 and CDR2 sequences are SNHLY and FYNNEI. Trimming took 5 bases from V and 2 from J; bases not matched to a gene: 15. The CDR3 is 17 amino acids. The CDR3 DNA sequence: TGTGCCAGCAGTCTGGGAGGGGTTCTGGGAGAAACCTACGAGCAGTACTTC. It encodes CASSLGGVLGETYEQYF.

CDR3 residues: CASSVGSGGQDTQYF. DNA for the CDR3: TGTGCCAGCAGCGTAGGTAGCGGGGGGCAGGATACGCAGTATTTT. The V and J genes are TRBV9 and TRBJ2-3; 10 bases are a match to TRBD2. The CDR3 is 15 amino acids. The junction had 4 bases not matched to a gene; V was cut back by 0 bases and J by 6 bases. Per the germline V gene, CDR1 is SGDLS and CDR2 is YYNGEE.

The chain uses TRBV14 and TRBJ1-1; a possible D gene is TRBD1 (5 bases). Germline-derived CDR1 and CDR2 are SGHDN and FVKESK. V lost 5 bases and J lost 6, with 13 bases in between. The CDR3 runs to 13 residues. The CDR3 sequence: CASSKGRKSEAFF. CDR3 DNA sequence: TGTGCCAGCAGCAAGGGACGGAAATCTGAAGCTTTCTTT.

This rearrangement joins TRBV13 to TRBJ2-4; D is possibly TRBD1 or TRBD2 (6 bases each). The CDR3 is made up of 15 amino acids. V was clipped by 4 bases and J by 5 bases, with 15 bases between them. The germline gives CDR1 PRHDT, CDR2 FYEKMQ (reference sequence). The CDR3 DNA sequence: TGTGCCAGCAGCTCAAACGACAGGAGGGAAAACATTCAGTACTTC. This translates into CASSSNDRRENIQYF.

V gene TRBV10-3 combines with J gene TRBJ1-2, with 12 bases fitting TRBD1. The CDR3 consists of 15 residues. CDR1 and CDR2 (germline): ENHRY, SYGVKD. Germline trimming cut 3 bases from V and 6 bases from J; bases unmatched to any gene: 5. In nucleotides, the CDR3 is TGTGCCATCAGTGACAGGGACAGGGGGCTGGATGGCTACACCTTC. Translating it yields CAISDRDRGLDGYTF.

V and J are TRBV28 and TRBJ2-7; 7 bases agree with TRBD2. Germline CDR1 is MDHEN and CDR2 is SYDVKM. This CDR3 comprises 14 residues. The trim removed 5 bases at V and 6 bases at J, leaving 10 bases unmatched. The CDR3 region has the DNA TGTGCCAGCAGTCCCGGGTTAGCGGGCCGCGAGCAGTACTTC. Translation: CASSPGLAGREQYF.

This clone has just one count. The chain recombines TRBV7-8 with TRBJ2-5; 10 positions match TRBD1. V trimming: 6 bases; J trimming: 4 bases; junction bases outside the gene matches: 8. The CDR3 consists of 15 residues. Germline V lookup: CDR1 SGHVS, CDR2 FQNEAQ. The CDR3 spells CASSPRTGGIETQYF. The CDR3 DNA is TGTGCCAGCAGTCCCCGGACAGGGGGGATAGAGACCCAGTACTTC.

Concerning this clone itself: The sample contains more than one DNA sequence encoding this CDR3. The V gene is TRBV27, the J gene TRBJ1-2; 7 bases line up with TRBD1. V lost 5 bases and J lost 4; bases outside the gene matches: 10. The CDR3 contains 15 residues. Germline loops: CDR1 MNHEY, CDR2 SMNVEV (reference sequence). The CDR3: CASSPRQGPSYGYTF. The CDR3 DNA reads as TGTGCCAGCAGTCCTCGACAGGGACCCTCCTATGGCTACACCTTC.

This chain joins TRBV4-2 and TRBJ2-7; tentatively, D is TRBD1 or TRBD2 (5 bases each). Trimming removed 1 base from V and 1 base from J, with 17 bases in between. The CDR3 length is 17 residues. Germline V gene lookup returns CDR1 LGHNA and CDR2 YNFKEQ. In DNA form, the CDR3 reads TGTGCCAGCAGCCAAGGGGACGAGGGTACGGCTTCCTACGAGCAGTACTTC. The encoded protein is CASSQGDEGTASYEQYF.

This CDR3 reads CSVEEGAVNEQYF. The CDR3, as DNA: TGCAGCGTTGAGGAGGGGGCAGTCAACGAGCAGTACTTC. The V call is TRBV29-1, the J call TRBJ2-7; tentatively, D is TRBD1 (7 bases). Trimming pared 3 bases from V and 5 bases from J, leaving 14 bases between. This CDR3 spans 13 amino acids. The germline V gene has CDR1 SQVTM and CDR2 ANQGSEA.

The rearrangement joins TRBV28 to TRBJ2-2, with 10 nucleotides matching TRBD1. CDR3 length: 17 amino acids. In germline, CDR1 is MDHEN, CDR2 SYDVKM. J was trimmed by 6 bases and V by 3 bases; bases with no gene match: 10. DNA of the CDR3: TGTGCCAGCAGTTTGGAGGGACAGGGGAATATCGCCGGGGAGCTGTTTTTT. It specifies CASSLEGQGNIAGELFF.

V is TRBV27 and J is TRBJ1-3; tentatively, D is TRBD1 (5 bases). Germline V lookup: CDR1 MNHEY, CDR2 SMNVEV (reference sequence). Trimming took 2 bases from V and 2 from J, leaving 10 bases between them. This CDR3 is 15 amino acids long. The CDR3 sequence is CASSLMRGPGNTIYF. The CDR3 DNA sequence: TGTGCCAGCAGTTTAATGAGGGGACCTGGAAACACCATATATTTT.

This chain links TRBV7-2 with TRBJ2-1; TRBD2 matches 8 bases. This CDR3 contains 16 residues. Germline CDR1 is SGHTA and CDR2 is FQGNSA. V lost 4 bases to trimming and J lost 8 bases; unmatched junction nucleotides: 13. The CDR3 bases are TGTGCCAGCAGCTCCCGGTTGGGACTAGTTGTGGATGAGCAGTTCTTC. This sequence encodes CASSSRLGLVVDEQFF.

CDR3 loop: CASSQVGFENEQYF. CDR3 in DNA: TGCGCCAGCAGCCAAGTGGGCTTTGAAAACGAGCAGTACTTC. The chain combines TRBV4-1 with TRBJ2-7; unclear D gene. The CDR3 sequence is 14 residues long. Deletions cut 1 base from V and 5 bases from J, with 12 bases between. In germline, CDR1 is MGHRA, CDR2 YSYEKL.

A single count supports this clone. The V gene is TRBV7-9, the J gene TRBJ2-7; tentatively, D is TRBD1 (6 bases). This CDR3 has 16 amino acids. Trimming took off 1 base at V and 0 bases at J, with 13 bases between the two ends. Per germline, CDR1 SEHNR and CDR2 FQNEAQ (reference sequence). CDR3 in DNA: TGTGCCAGCAGCTTAGAGGGGGTAAGGCCCTCCTACGAGCAGTACTTC. This codes for CASSLEGVRPSYEQYF.

The rearrangement joins TRBV29-1 to TRBJ2-1, with D unresolved. This CDR3 has 11 residues. The germline V and J ends were trimmed by 5 bases and 3 bases, with 5 bases remaining between them. CDR1 and CDR2 (germline): SQVTM, ANQGSEA. The CDR3: CSVWVYNEQFF. The CDR3 nucleotides read TGCAGCGTTTGGGTCTACAATGAGCAGTTCTTC.